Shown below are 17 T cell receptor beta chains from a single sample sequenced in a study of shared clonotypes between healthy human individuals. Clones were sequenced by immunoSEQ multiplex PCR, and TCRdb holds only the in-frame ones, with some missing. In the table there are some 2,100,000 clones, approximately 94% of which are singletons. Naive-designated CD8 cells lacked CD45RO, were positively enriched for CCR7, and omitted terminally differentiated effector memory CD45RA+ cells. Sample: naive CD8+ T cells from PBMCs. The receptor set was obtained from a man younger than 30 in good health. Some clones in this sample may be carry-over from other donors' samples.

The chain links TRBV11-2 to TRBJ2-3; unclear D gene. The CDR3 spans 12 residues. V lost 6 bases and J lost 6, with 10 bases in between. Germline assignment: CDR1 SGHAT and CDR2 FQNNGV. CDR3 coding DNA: TGTGCCAGCAGGAAAGGATGGGATACGCAGTATTTT. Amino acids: CASRKGWDTQYF.

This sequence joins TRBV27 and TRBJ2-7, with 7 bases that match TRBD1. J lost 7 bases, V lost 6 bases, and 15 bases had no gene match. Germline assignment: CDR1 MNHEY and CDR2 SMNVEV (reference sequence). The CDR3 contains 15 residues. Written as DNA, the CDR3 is TGTGCCAGCAGCCGACAGGGCGGGTATCTGGGGGAGCAGTACTTC. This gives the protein CASSRQGGYLGEQYF.

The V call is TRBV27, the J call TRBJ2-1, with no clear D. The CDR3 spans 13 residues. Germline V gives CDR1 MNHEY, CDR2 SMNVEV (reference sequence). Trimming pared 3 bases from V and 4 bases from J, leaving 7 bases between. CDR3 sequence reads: CASSLRRYNEQFF. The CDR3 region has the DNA TGTGCCAGCAGTTTGCGCCGTTACAATGAGCAGTTCTTC.

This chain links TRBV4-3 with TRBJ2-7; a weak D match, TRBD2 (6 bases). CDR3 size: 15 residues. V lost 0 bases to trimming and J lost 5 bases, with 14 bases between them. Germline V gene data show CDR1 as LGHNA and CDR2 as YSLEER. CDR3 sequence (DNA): TGCGCCAGCAGCCAAGATAGGCGGGGCGCCGACGAGCAGTACTTC. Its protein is CASSQDRRGADEQYF.

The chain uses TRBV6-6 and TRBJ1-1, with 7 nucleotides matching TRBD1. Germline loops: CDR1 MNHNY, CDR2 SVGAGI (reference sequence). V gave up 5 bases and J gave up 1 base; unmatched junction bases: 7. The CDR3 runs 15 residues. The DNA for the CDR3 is TGTGCCAGCAGTACCCGGGACAGTCCGAACACTGAAGCTTTCTTT. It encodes CASSTRDSPNTEAFF.

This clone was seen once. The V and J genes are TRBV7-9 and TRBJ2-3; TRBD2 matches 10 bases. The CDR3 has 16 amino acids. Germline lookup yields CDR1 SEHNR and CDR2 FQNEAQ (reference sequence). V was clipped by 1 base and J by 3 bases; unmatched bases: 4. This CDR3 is CASSLEPAGGTDTQYF. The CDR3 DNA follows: TGTGCCAGCAGCTTAGAGCCAGCGGGAGGGACAGATACGCAGTATTTT.

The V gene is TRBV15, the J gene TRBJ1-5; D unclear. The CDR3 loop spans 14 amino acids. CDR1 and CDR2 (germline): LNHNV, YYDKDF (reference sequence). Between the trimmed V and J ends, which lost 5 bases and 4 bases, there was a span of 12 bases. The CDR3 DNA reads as TGTGCCACCAGCCTGGTCGTTCCTAATCAGCCCCAGCATTTT. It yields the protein CATSLVVPNQPQHF.

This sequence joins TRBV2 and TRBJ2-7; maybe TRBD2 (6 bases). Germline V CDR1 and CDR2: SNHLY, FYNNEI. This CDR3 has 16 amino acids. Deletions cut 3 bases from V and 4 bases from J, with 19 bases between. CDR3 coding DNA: TGTGCCAGCAGTGACGGTCCGGGACTGGCACTATACGAGCAGTACTTC. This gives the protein CASSDGPGLALYEQYF.

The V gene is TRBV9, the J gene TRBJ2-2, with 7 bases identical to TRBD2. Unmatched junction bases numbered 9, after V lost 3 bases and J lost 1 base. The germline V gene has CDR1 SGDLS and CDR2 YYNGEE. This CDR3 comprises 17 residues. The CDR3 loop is CASSADFSGWNTGELFF. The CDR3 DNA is TGTGCCAGCAGCGCAGACTTTAGCGGGTGGAACACCGGGGAGCTGTTTTTT.

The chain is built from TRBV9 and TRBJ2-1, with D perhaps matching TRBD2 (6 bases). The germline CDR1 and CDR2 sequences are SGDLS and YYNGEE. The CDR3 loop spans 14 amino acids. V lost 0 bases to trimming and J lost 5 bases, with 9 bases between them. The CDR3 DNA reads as TGTGCCAGCAGCGTAGGCGGGATAGACAATGAGCAGTTCTTC. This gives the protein CASSVGGIDNEQFF.

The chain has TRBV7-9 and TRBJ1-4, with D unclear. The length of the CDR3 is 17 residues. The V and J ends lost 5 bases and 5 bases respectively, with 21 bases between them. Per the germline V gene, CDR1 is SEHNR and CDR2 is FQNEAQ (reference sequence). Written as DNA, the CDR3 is TGTGCCAGCAGCCCAAATCTAGGAAATGTGGGAAATGAAAAACTGTTTTTT. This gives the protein CASSPNLGNVGNEKLFF.

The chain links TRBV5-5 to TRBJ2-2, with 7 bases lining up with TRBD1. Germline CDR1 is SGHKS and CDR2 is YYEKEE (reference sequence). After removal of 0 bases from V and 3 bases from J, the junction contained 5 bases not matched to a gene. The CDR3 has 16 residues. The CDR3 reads CASSLGRQGHTGELFF. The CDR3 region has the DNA TGTGCCAGCAGCTTGGGTCGACAGGGACACACCGGGGAGCTGTTTTTT.

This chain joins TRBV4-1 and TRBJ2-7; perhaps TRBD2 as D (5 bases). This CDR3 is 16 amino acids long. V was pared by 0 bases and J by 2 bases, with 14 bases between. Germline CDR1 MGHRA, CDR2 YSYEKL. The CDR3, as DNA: TGCGCCAGCAGCCAAGATGTGAAAGCGGTCCCCTACGAGCAGTACTTC. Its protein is CASSQDVKAVPYEQYF.

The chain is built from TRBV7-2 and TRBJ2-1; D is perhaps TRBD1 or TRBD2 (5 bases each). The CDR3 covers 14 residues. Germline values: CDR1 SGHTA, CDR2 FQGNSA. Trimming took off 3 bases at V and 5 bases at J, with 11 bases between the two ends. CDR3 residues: CASSLSGAHNEQFF. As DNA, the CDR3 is TGTGCCAGCAGCTTGTCCGGGGCCCACAATGAGCAGTTCTTC.

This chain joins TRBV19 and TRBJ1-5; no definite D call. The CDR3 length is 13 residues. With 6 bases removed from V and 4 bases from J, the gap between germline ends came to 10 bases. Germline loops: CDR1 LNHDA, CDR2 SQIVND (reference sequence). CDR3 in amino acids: CASRTDRNQPQHF. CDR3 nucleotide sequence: TGTGCCAGTAGAACAGACCGGAATCAGCCCCAGCATTTT.

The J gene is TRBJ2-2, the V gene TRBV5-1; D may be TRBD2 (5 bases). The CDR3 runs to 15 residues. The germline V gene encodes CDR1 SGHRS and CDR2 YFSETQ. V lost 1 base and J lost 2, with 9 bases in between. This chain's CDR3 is CASSLFRDNTGELFF. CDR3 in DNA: TGCGCCAGCAGCTTGTTCCGGGATAACACCGGGGAGCTGTTTTTT.

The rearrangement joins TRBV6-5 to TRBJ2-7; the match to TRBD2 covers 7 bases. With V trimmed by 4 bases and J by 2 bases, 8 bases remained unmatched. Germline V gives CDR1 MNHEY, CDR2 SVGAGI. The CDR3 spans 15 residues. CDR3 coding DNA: TGTGCCAGCAGTTGCTCACCCGGGGGGACCTACGAGCAGTACTTC. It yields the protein CASSCSPGGTYEQYF.